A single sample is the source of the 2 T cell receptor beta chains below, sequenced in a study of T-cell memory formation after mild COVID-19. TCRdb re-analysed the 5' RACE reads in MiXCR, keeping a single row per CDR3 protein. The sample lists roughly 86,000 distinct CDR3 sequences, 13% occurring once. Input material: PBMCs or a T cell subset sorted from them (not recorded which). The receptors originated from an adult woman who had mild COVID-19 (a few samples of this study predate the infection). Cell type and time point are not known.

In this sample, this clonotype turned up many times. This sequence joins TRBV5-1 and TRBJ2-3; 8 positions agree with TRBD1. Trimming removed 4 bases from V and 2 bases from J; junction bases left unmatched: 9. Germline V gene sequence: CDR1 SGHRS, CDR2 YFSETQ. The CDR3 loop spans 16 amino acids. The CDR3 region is CASSPLTGGTTDTQYF. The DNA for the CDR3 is TGCGCCAGCAGCCCCCTCACAGGGGGAACCACAGATACGCAGTATTTT.

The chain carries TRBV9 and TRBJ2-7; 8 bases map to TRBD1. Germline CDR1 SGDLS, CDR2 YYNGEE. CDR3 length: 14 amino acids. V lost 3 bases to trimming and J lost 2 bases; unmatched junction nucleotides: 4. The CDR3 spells CASSEGTGPYEQYF. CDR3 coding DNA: TGTGCCAGCAGCGAAGGGACAGGCCCCTACGAGCAGTACTTC.